This TCR beta chain appears in the sequencing data of a study of T and B cells in COVID-19 patients. Study-level background: COVID-19 patients gave peripheral blood either during active infection or after recovery. Overall study results and limits: CD4+, regulatory T cell, CD8+ and sorted SARS-CoV-2-responsive or tetramer+ T cells were not yet sequenced. The recovered cohort had 2,300 or so exclusive TCR clusters, including some 33 low generation probability clusters. In COVID-19 patients, T cell receptor beta variable and joining gene use was reportedly strongly skewed.

From blood, about 250-500 ng of genomic DNA served as TRB template. BIOMED2 TRB-A/B primer pools were used in multiplex TRB PCR. From the multiplex PCR reads, TCRdb called clonotypes with MiXCR, one entry per CDR3 protein. In the table there are some 13,000 distinct CDR3 sequences, 25% of which are singletons. This clonotype appeared a few times. Its antigen is not known. V gave up 4 bases and J gave up 1 base, with 7 bases separating them. This CDR3 has 13 residues. CDR1 and CDR2 from the germline V gene are KGHSH and LQKENI. The TCR originated in a human donor who had recovered from COVID-19. The sample consisted of blood. The rearrangement joins TRBV18 to TRBJ2-5; D gene unclear. CDR3 coding DNA: TGTGCCAGCTCACACGACGCCCAAGAGACCCAGTACTTC. Amino acids: CASSHDAQETQYF.